The table lists the clone carrying this TCR beta chain with a few counts. No antigen is known for it. The CDR3 runs to 13 residues. Germline lookup yields CDR1 SQVTM and CDR2 ANQGSEA. Trimming pared 7 bases from V and 3 bases from J, leaving 14 bases between. This specimen comes from a study of T-cell memory formation after mild COVID-19. Study observations and caveats: Clones that contracted from day 15 to 85 had balanced CD4/CD8; later expanders were CD4+ biased.

TCRdb re-analysed the 5' RACE reads in MiXCR, keeping a single row per CDR3 protein. This sample has approximately 350,000 distinct CDR3 sequences; roughly an eighth occur once, and the top ten carry approximately 20%. The TCR was taken from a man between 18 and 35 years old who had mild COVID-19 (a few samples of this study predate the infection). Cell type and time point are not known. Sequencing input: PBMCs or a T cell subset sorted from them (not recorded which). This rearrangement joins TRBV29-1 to TRBJ2-3; possibly TRBD2 for D (6 bases). The CDR3 spells CSGATGVTDTQYF. Written as DNA, the CDR3 is TGCAGCGGTGCAACGGGGGTGACAGATACGCAGTATTTT.